Here is one TCR beta chain with its context. What this receptor recognizes is not known. No quality values exist for individual bases; no much larger clone is one base distant. The immunoSEQ Assay was used to sequence TCRbeta CDR3 regions. After extraction, genomic DNA underwent amplification by bias-controlled multiplex PCR, followed by high-throughput sequencing. On the authors' methods: Collapsing and filtering of sequences were performed to quantify the absolute abundance of each unique TCRbeta CDR3 region. T cell fraction was estimated by normalizing TCRbeta template counts to usable DNA, which was measured by amplifying reference genes present in all nucleated cells. Repertoire TCRs were annotated as SARS-CoV-2-specific when V gene, CDR3 amino acid sequence and J gene were exactly matched to a known reactive TCR set. MIRA supplied the reference SARS-CoV-2 TCR set, which was filtered for enrichment in COVID-19-positive ImmuneCODE repertoires so that public or cross-reactive TCRs were removed. Using the MIRA antigens, annotated TCRs were further analysed by specific ORF or by position within an ORF. Breadth was defined as annotated unique rearrangements over total unique productive rearrangements; depth was the summed frequency of those rearrangements. Group comparisons of TCR breadth used two-sided Wilcoxon rank-sum tests. As stored in TCRdb, this immuneACCESS dataset retains in-frame rearrangements with V and J assigned. A fraction of the clones does not appear; measured against another copy, unresolved V genes explain less than half of the discrepancy, and the remainder lacks a known reason. For V, J and clone size, that table is used; D and trimming come from the DNA. The sample yields over 110,000 clones; roughly 89% were counted once. 5% of the sample is held by the ten biggest clonotypes.

This specimen's time point label, interpreted: individuals recovered from natural SARS-CoV-2 infection. This specimen belongs to a study of Ad26.COV2.S vaccination and SARS-CoV-2 variants (TCRdb year 2021). Broadly, across the study: TCRbeta repertoire sequencing was used to assess the specificity and breadth of SARS-CoV-2-reactive T cell receptors after Ad26.COV2.S vaccination. The TCR-sequenced set comprised around 30 samples: around 20 Ad26.COV2.S vaccine recipients, 5 placebo recipients and 8 SARS-CoV-2 convalescent individuals. Broad study findings and their caveats: The authors noted that total T cell responses may have been underestimated by the TCR breadth and depth analyses. Vaccine and placebo recipients had similar non-spike TCR breadth, a finding consistent with the vaccine containing only spike. Ad26.COV2.S recipients had higher spike-specific TCR breadth than placebo recipients (P = 0.0014). Substantial breadth of spike-specific CD8+ and CD4+ T cell responses was reported after vaccination.

CDR1 MNHEY and CDR2 SVGEGT were looked up in the germline V gene. The junction carries 15 bases between V and J, which are trimmed by 6 bases and 6 bases respectively. Including cysteine and phenylalanine, the CDR3 has 15 amino acids. Kept here is only the CDR3 DNA, which spans 45 bases and is read in frame from base 1. The origin of this receptor is a human donor who had recovered from COVID-19. The V gene is TRBV6-2 or TRBV6-3 and the J gene is TRBJ1-6; a weak D assignment points to TRBD1 (6 bases agree). The material was peripheral blood, obtained after recovery from COVID-19. CDR3 sequence: CASSPPTGPNSPLHF. In nucleotides, the sequence is TGTGCCAGCAGCCCACCAACAGGGCCTAATTCACCCCTCCACTTT.